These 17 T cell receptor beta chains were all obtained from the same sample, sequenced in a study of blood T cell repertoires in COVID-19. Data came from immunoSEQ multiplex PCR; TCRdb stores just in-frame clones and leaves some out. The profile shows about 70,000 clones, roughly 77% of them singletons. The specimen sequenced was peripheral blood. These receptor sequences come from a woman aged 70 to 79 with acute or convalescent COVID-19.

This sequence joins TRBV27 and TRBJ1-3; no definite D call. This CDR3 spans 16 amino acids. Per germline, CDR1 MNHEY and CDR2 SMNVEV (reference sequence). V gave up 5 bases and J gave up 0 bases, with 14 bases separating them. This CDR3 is CASSARTPASGNTIYF. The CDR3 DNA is TGTGCCAGCAGTGCCCGGACTCCAGCCTCTGGAAACACCATATATTTT.

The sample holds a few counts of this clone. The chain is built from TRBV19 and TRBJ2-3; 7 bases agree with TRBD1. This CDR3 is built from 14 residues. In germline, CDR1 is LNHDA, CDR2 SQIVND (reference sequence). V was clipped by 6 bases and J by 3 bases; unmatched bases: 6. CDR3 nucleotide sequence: TGTGCCAGTAGGGGGACAGTTCGAACAGATACGCAGTATTTT. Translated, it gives CASRGTVRTDTQYF.

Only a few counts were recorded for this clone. In DNA, the CDR3 is TGTGCCCTGGGAGGGACAGGGCGTCCTGGAAACACCATATATTTT. Its protein product is CALGGTGRPGNTIYF. The chain employs TRBV7-9 and TRBJ1-3; TRBD1 matches at 9 bases. Germline V gives CDR1 SEHNR, CDR2 FQNEAQ (reference sequence). V lost 11 bases to trimming and J lost 2 bases; unmatched junction nucleotides: 10. The CDR3 totals 15 residues.

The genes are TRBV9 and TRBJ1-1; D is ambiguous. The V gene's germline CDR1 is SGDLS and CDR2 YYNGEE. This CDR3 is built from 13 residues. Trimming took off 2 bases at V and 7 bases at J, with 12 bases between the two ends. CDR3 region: CASSVRGESEAFF. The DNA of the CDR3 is TGTGCCAGCAGCGTCCGAGGAGAGAGTGAAGCTTTCTTT. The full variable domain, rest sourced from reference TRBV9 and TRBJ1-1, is DSGVTQTPKHLITATGQRVTLRCSPRSGDLSVYWYQQSLDQGLQFLIQYYNGEERAKGNILERFSAQQFPDLHSELNLSSLELGDSALYFCASSVRGESEAFFGQGTRLTVV.

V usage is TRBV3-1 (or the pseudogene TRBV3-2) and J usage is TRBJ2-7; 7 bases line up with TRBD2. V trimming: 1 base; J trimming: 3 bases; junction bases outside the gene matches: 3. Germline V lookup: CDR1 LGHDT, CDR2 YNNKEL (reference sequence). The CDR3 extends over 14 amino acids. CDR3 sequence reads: CASSQGEGGYEQYF. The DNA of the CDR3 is TGTGCCAGCAGCCAAGGGGAGGGAGGCTACGAGCAGTACTTC.

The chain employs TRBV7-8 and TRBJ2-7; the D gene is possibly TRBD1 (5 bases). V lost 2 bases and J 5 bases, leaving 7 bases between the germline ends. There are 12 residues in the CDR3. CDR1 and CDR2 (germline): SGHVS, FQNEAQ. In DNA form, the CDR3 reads TGTGCCAGCAGCTTACAGGGTGACGAGCAGTACTTC. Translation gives CASSLQGDEQYF.

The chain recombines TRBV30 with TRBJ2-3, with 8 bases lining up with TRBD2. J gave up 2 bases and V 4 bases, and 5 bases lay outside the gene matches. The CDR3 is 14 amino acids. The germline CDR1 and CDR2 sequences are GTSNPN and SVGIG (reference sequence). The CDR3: CAWNSGVVTDTQYF. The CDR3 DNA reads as TGTGCCTGGAATAGCGGGGTAGTCACAGATACGCAGTATTTT.

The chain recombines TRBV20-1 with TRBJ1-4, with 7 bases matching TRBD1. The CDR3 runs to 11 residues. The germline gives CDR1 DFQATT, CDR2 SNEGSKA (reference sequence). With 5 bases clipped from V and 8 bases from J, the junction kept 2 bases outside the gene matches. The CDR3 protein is CSAGGGEKLFF. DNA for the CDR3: TGCAGTGCTGGAGGGGGCGAAAAACTGTTTTTT.

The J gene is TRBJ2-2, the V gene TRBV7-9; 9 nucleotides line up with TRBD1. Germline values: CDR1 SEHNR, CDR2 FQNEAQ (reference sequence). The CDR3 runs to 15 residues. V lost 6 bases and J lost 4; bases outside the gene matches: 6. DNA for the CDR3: TGTGCCAGCAGTGAGACAGGGGGTCCCACCGGGGAGCTGTTTTTT. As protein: CASSETGGPTGELFF.

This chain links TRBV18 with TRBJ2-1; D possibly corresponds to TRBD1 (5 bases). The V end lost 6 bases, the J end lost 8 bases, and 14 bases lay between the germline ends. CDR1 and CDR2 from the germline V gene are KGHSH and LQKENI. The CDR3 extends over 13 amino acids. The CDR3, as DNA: TGTGCCAGCTCCCGCGACAGAATCGATGAGCAGTTCTTC. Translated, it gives CASSRDRIDEQFF.

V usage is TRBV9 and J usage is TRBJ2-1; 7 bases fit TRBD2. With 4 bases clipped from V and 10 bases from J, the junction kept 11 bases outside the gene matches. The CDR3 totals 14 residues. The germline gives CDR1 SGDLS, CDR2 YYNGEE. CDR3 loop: CASSPHSGQYEQFF. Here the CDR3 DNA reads TGTGCCAGCAGCCCTCATAGCGGGCAGTACGAGCAGTTCTTC.

Written as DNA, the CDR3 is TGCGCCAGCAGCCAAGTTAGGGGGGGCGGCTATGGCTACACCTTC. Encoded protein: CASSQVRGGGYGYTF. The chain combines TRBV4-1 with TRBJ1-2, with a weak D call TRBD1 (6 bases). V shed 1 base and J shed 4 bases, with 13 bases lying between them. CDR3 size: 15 residues. From germline, CDR1 is MGHRA and CDR2 YSYEKL.

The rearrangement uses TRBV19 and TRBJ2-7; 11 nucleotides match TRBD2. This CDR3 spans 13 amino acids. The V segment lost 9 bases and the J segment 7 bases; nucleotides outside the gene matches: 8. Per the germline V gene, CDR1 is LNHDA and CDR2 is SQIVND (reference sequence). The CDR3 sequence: CASAGTSGEEQYF. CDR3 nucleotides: TGTGCCAGCGCCGGGACTAGCGGTGAGGAGCAGTACTTC.

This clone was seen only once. CDR3 nucleotides: TGCAGTGCTAGTTCACAGGGGGCTAATGGAAAGACCCAGTACTTC. Translation gives CSASSQGANGKTQYF. This chain links TRBV20-1 with TRBJ2-5; 9 bases line up with TRBD1. CDR1 DFQATT and CDR2 SNEGSKA come from the germline V gene (reference sequence). This CDR3 is 15 amino acids long. With 3 bases clipped from V and 6 bases from J, the junction kept 11 bases outside the gene matches.

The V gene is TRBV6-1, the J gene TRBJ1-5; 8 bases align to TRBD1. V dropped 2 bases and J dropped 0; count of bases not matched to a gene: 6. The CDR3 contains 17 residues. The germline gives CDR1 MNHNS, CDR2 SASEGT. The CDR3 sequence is CASSEWGTGLSNQPQHF. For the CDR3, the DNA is TGTGCCAGCAGTGAATGGGGGACAGGCCTTAGCAATCAGCCCCAGCATTTT.

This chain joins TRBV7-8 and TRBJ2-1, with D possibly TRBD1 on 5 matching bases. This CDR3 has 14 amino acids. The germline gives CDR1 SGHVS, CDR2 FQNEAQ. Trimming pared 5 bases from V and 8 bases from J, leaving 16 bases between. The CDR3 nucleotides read TGTGCCAGCAGCCTCATAATTGGGGCCCATGAGCAGTTCTTC. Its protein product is CASSLIIGAHEQFF.

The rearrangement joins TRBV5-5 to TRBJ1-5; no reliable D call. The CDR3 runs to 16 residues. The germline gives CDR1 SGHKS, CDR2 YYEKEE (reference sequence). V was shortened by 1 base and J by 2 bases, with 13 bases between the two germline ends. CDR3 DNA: TGTGCCAGCAGCTTGCTAGGCACTTTGGGCAATCAGCCCCAGCATTTT. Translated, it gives CASSLLGTLGNQPQHF.